This T cell receptor beta chain was sequenced in a study of identical twins. The CDR3 has 15 amino acids. V lost 1 base and J 0 bases, leaving 7 bases between the germline ends. CDR1 is DFQATT, CDR2 SNEGSKA, per germline (reference sequence). TCRdb ran MiXCR on the 5' RACE reads and lists one entry per CDR3 protein. Of some 730,000 distinct CDR3 sequences listed, 18% are singletons. This sample also appeared in a second study, on T cells expressing NK-cell markers. As that report states: Dominant NKG2C+ clonotypes made up 1.0-7.0% of CD8+ T cells in over five donors.

This sequence was found in a woman aged 18-29 years in good health. V and J are TRBV20-1 and TRBJ2-6, with D uncertain. Sequencing was performed on PBMCs. The CDR3 sequence: CSARVRNSGANVLTF. The CDR3 region has the DNA TGCAGTGCTAGAGTGCGAAACTCTGGGGCCAACGTCCTGACTTTC.